The 26 T cell receptor beta chains presented below share a single source sample, sequenced in a study of shared clonotypes between healthy human individuals. Some clones are missing from TCRdb's copy, which holds only in-frame ones; the method was immunoSEQ multiplex PCR. The sample has under 1,100,000 clones, more than 60% seen once. Sequences were obtained from memory CD4+ T cells sorted from blood. Subset denoted: CD45RA-negative fraction. Every receptor here comes from a man between 18 and 35 years old in good health.

The chain uses TRBV7-9 and TRBJ2-7; no reliable D call. CDR3 length: 13 amino acids. V lost 4 bases and J lost 1, with 8 bases in between. CDR1 SEHNR and CDR2 FQNEAQ come from the germline V gene (reference sequence). CDR3 loop: CASSSGKSYEQYF. CDR3 coding DNA: TGTGCCAGCAGCTCAGGCAAATCCTACGAGCAGTACTTC.

V gene TRBV6-1 combines with J gene TRBJ1-2, with TRBD1 identical over 7 bases. There are 15 residues in the CDR3. The germline V gene has CDR1 MNHNS and CDR2 SASEGT. The ends lost 5 bases at V and 4 bases at J; junction bases unmatched: 10. The CDR3 DNA is TGTGCCAGCAGTTCTGATACAGGGGAGGGCTATGGCTACACCTTC. This encodes CASSSDTGEGYGYTF.

Here the CDR3 reads CASSTGTVLYETQYF. In nucleotides, the CDR3 is TGCGCCAGCAGCACCGGGACGGTCCTATATGAGACCCAGTACTTC. J is TRBJ2-5 and V is TRBV5-1, with D perhaps given as TRBD1 or TRBD2 (5 bases each). There are 15 residues in the CDR3. The V and J ends lost 4 bases and 5 bases respectively, with 18 bases between them. Looked up from germline, CDR1 is SGHRS and CDR2 is YFSETQ. Drawing the rest from reference TRBV5-1 and TRBJ2-5, the complete variable domain is KAGVTQTPRYLIKTRGQQVTLSCSPISGHRSVSWYQQTPGQGLQFLFEYFSETQRNKGNFPGRFSGRQFSNSRSEMNVSTLELGDSALYLCASSTGTVLYETQYFGPGTRLLVL.

This clone was counted between two and nine times. Within the sample, other DNA sequences also encode this same CDR3. This rearrangement joins TRBV2 to TRBJ2-1; no clear D. Trimming shortened V by 2 bases and J by 4 bases, and 3 bases separated the two germline ends. Germline V CDR1 and CDR2: SNHLY, FYNNEI. The CDR3 loop spans 12 amino acids. CDR3 DNA: TGTGCCAGCAGTGAATCTTACAATGAGCAGTTCTTC. As protein: CASSESYNEQFF.

This clone was observed a single time. The gene calls are TRBV23-1 and TRBJ1-5, with TRBD1 identical over 9 bases. TRBV23-1 is an ORF, and what it does is uncertain. Losses at the gene ends were 0 bases for V and 9 bases for J; bases not matched to a gene: 12. This CDR3 contains 17 residues. CDR3 protein: CASSQSWDRVKIWPQHF. DNA of the CDR3: TGCGCCAGCAGTCAATCGTGGGACAGGGTAAAAATATGGCCCCAGCATTTT.

This sequence joins TRBV4-3 and TRBJ2-1; the match to TRBD2 covers 7 bases. CDR1 and CDR2 from the germline V gene are LGHNA and YSLEER. CDR3 size: 15 residues. After removal of 4 bases from V and 8 bases from J, the junction contained 11 bases not matched to a gene. The CDR3 protein is CASSPGWGLSDEQFF. The CDR3 coding sequence is TGCGCCAGCAGCCCTGGGTGGGGACTATCCGATGAGCAGTTCTTC.

This chain connects TRBV4-1 to TRBJ2-1; D is possibly TRBD1 or TRBD2 (5 bases each). Germline values: CDR1 MGHRA, CDR2 YSYEKL. This CDR3 spans 16 amino acids. The ends were cut back, 4 bases at V and 0 bases at J, with 13 bases in the middle. The DNA for the CDR3 is TGCGCCAGCAGCCCAGGGACCGGGTTCTCCTACAATGAGCAGTTCTTC. It codes for CASSPGTGFSYNEQFF.

The rearrangement links TRBV2 to TRBJ1-1; maybe TRBD1 (5 bases). The germline V gene encodes CDR1 SNHLY and CDR2 FYNNEI. The CDR3 extends over 12 amino acids. Trimming left V 8 bases short and J 6 bases short, with 13 bases between. The CDR3 protein is CASGRGTSEAFF. The CDR3, as DNA: TGTGCCAGCGGAAGGGGTACCTCTGAAGCTTTCTTT. Together with reference TRBV2 and TRBJ1-1, the CDR3 gives the full variable domain: EPEVTQTPSHQVTQMGQEVILRCVPISNHLYFYWYRQILGQKVEFLVSFYNNEISEKSEIFDDQFSVERPDGSNFTLKIRSTKLEDSAMYFCASGRGTSEAFFGQGTRLTVV.

The chain is built from TRBV7-9 and TRBJ2-1; 13 positions match TRBD2. The CDR3 runs 17 residues. V shed 4 bases, J shed 6 bases, and the junction held 9 bases outside the gene matches. Germline V gene sequence: CDR1 SEHNR, CDR2 FQNEAQ (reference sequence). The CDR3 is CASSSTELAGGPNEQFF. Written as DNA, the CDR3 is TGTGCCAGCAGCTCGACTGAACTAGCGGGAGGGCCCAATGAGCAGTTCTTC.

The chain carries TRBV15 and TRBJ1-5; no clear D gene. Germline CDR1 and CDR2: LNHNV and YYDKDF (reference sequence). CDR3 length: 15 residues. The germline V and J ends were trimmed by 7 bases and 6 bases, with 19 bases remaining between them. In DNA form, the CDR3 reads TGTGCCACCAAATCCGTCGACACACGGGGTCAGCCCCAGCATTTT. It is translated as CATKSVDTRGQPQHF.

This chain uses TRBV18 with TRBJ1-1; the D gene is possibly TRBD1 (5 bases). Germline CDR1 is KGHSH and CDR2 is LQKENI. The germline V and J ends were trimmed by 2 bases and 5 bases, with 12 bases remaining between them. The length of the CDR3 is 14 residues. CDR3 DNA sequence: TGTGCCAGCTCACCAGGGGGATTGGGGACTGAAGCTTTCTTT. Translation gives CASSPGGLGTEAFF.

In this sample, this clone turned up a few times. The chain has TRBV18 and TRBJ1-5, with D possibly being TRBD1 (5 bases). V gave up 8 bases and J gave up 1 base, with 9 bases separating them. This CDR3 spans 13 amino acids. CDR1 KGHSH and CDR2 LQKENI come from the germline V gene. Written as DNA, the CDR3 is TGTGCCAGCCGGGGGGGGAGCAATCAGCCCCAGCATTTT. Amino acid sequence: CASRGGSNQPQHF.

In DNA form, the CDR3 reads TGTGCCAGCTCGCTGAGACAGGGAAGTATAACTGGGGCCAACGTCCTGACTTTC. Residues: CASSLRQGSITGANVLTF. This sequence joins TRBV18 and TRBJ2-6, with TRBD1 identical over 7 bases. V was pared by 6 bases and J by 2 bases, with 13 bases of the junction left unmatched. This CDR3 has 18 residues. Germline V gene sequence: CDR1 KGHSH, CDR2 LQKENI.

The count of this clone is one. The chain combines TRBV5-1 with TRBJ2-1; tentative D call: TRBD1 (5 bases). Germline V gene data show CDR1 as SGHRS and CDR2 as YFSETQ. With 2 bases removed from V and 6 bases from J, the gap between germline ends came to 15 bases. CDR3 length equals 15 residues. CDR3 sequence (DNA): TGCGCCAGCAGCTTTCAGGGAAAAGGGGCCAATGAGCAGTTCTTC. This translates into CASSFQGKGANEQFF.

The chain uses TRBV5-1 and TRBJ1-6; 9 bases map to TRBD1. Looked up from germline, CDR1 is SGHRS and CDR2 is YFSETQ. V trimming: 5 bases; J trimming: 8 bases; junction bases outside the gene matches: 2. This CDR3 has 13 residues. The CDR3 here is CASRRTGDSPLHF. The CDR3 coding sequence is TGCGCCAGCAGAAGGACAGGGGATTCACCCCTCCACTTT.

The chain carries TRBV30 and TRBJ2-4; D remains ambiguous. CDR3 length: 18 amino acids. Trimming pared 1 base from V and 0 bases from J, leaving 19 bases between. Per the germline V gene, CDR1 is GTSNPN and CDR2 is SVGIG (reference sequence). CDR3 amino acids: CAWSAPSSWVLAKNIQYF. The CDR3 nucleotides are TGTGCCTGGAGTGCCCCCTCCTCCTGGGTCTTAGCCAAAAACATTCAGTACTTC.

This clone has just one count. The V and J genes are TRBV5-6 and TRBJ2-7; 10 nucleotides align to TRBD2. The CDR3 extends over 16 amino acids. Per the germline V gene, CDR1 is SGHDT and CDR2 is YYEEEE. J gave up 6 bases and V 3 bases, and 12 bases lay outside the gene matches. CDR3 DNA: TGTGCCAGCAGCTCCCTGTCTAGCGGGAGCTTAGGCGAGCAGTACTTC. Residues: CASSSLSSGSLGEQYF.

J is TRBJ1-1 and V is TRBV6-6; TRBD1 matches at 7 bases. The germline V gene has CDR1 MNHNY and CDR2 SVGAGI (reference sequence). Trimming took 6 bases from V and 4 from J; bases not matched to a gene: 11. The CDR3 has 15 residues. The CDR3 reads CASRLTSTGPTEAFF. Here the CDR3 DNA reads TGTGCCAGCAGGTTAACCTCGACAGGGCCCACTGAAGCTTTCTTT.

V gene TRBV7-9 combines with J gene TRBJ2-5, with a possible D match to TRBD1 (5 bases). V was clipped by 5 bases and J by 1 base, with 17 bases between them. This CDR3 is 16 amino acids long. Germline V gives CDR1 SEHNR, CDR2 FQNEAQ (reference sequence). CDR3 bases: TGTGCCAGCAGCCTAGGGGTTGGGATGCCCCAAGAGACCCAGTACTTC. It is translated as CASSLGVGMPQETQYF.

V is TRBV18 and J is TRBJ2-2, with D perhaps TRBD1 (6 bases). Germline CDR1 KGHSH, CDR2 LQKENI. V was pared by 0 bases and J by 4 bases, with 15 bases between. This CDR3 contains 17 residues. The CDR3 bases are TGTGCCAGCTCACCACCGGGAACAGGGCGCTCCACCGGGGAGCTGTTTTTT. Protein: CASSPPGTGRSTGELFF.

As concerns this clone: Possible read error: a much larger clone is one base away. The V gene is TRBV21-1, the J gene TRBJ2-7; the table's D call of TRBD1 was not tested on the DNA. TRBV21-1 has pseudogene status. The CDR3 sequence is 11 residues long. Here the CDR3 reads CASGPSYEQYF. CDR3 DNA: TGTGCCAGCGGGCCCTCCTACGAGCAGTACTTC.

V gene TRBV11-3 combines with J gene TRBJ2-5, with D maybe TRBD2 (5 bases). The CDR3 totals 12 residues. Trimming left V 4 bases short and J 4 bases short, with 7 bases between. Germline CDR1 and CDR2: SGHNT and YENEEA. CDR3 sequence reads: CASSSGRETQYF. The DNA of the CDR3 is TGTGCCAGCAGCTCGGGGAGAGAGACCCAGTACTTC.

The chain uses TRBV4-3 and TRBJ1-6, with 8 bases fitting TRBD1. Trimming at V came to 4 bases and at J to 0 bases, leaving 8 bases not matched to a gene. Germline lookup yields CDR1 LGHNA and CDR2 YSLEER. The CDR3 runs to 18 residues. The CDR3 spells CASSPGQGSSSYNSPLHF. Here the CDR3 DNA reads TGCGCCAGCAGCCCCGGACAGGGTTCGAGCTCCTATAATTCACCCCTCCACTTT.

CDR3 DNA sequence: TGTGCCATCACCCAGGGACAGAGTTCGAACTATGGCTACACCTTC. This gives the protein CAITQGQSSNYGYTF. This chain uses TRBV10-3 with TRBJ1-2; 7 nucleotides match TRBD1. The CDR3 totals 15 residues. V gave up 7 bases and J gave up 2 bases; unmatched junction bases: 10. The germline gives CDR1 ENHRY, CDR2 SYGVKD.

At least ten counts were recorded for this clone. The rearrangement joins TRBV18 to TRBJ2-3; a weak D match, TRBD2 (6 bases). The V gene lost 3 bases and the J gene lost 4 bases, with 17 bases spanning the gap. The germline V gene has CDR1 KGHSH and CDR2 LQKENI. The CDR3 runs 16 residues. The CDR3 protein is CASSPALREIADTQYF. In DNA, the CDR3 is TGTGCCAGCTCACCTGCCCTTCGGGAGATAGCAGATACGCAGTATTTT. Using reference TRBV18 and TRBJ2-3 for the parts outside the CDR3, the full variable domain is NAGVMQNPRHLVRRRGQEARLRCSPMKGHSHVYWYRQLPEEGLKFMVYLQKENIIDESGMPKERFSAEFPKEGPSILRIQQVVRGDSAAYFCASSPALREIADTQYFGPGTRLTVL.

CDR3 nucleotide sequence: TGTGCCAGCAGCCAGAGGGGGACAGGGTACACCGGGGAGCTGTTTTTT. Residues: CASSQRGTGYTGELFF. The chain links TRBV11-3 to TRBJ2-2, with TRBD1 identical over 9 bases. Germline lookup yields CDR1 SGHNT and CDR2 YENEEA. This CDR3 has 16 residues. The V and J ends lost 5 bases and 3 bases, in that order; junction bases with no gene match: 7.